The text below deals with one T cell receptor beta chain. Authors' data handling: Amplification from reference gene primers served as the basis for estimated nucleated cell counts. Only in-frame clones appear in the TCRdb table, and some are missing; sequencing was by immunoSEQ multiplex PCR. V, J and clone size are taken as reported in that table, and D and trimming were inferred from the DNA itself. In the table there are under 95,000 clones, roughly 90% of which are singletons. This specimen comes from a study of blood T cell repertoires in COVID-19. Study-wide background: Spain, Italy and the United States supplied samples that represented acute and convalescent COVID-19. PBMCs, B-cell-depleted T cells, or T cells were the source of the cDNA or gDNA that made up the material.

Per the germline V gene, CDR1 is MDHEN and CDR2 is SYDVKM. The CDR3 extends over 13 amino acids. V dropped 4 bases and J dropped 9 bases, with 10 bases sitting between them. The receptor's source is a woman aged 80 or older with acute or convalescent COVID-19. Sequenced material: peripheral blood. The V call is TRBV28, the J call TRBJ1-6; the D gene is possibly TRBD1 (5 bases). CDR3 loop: CASSSRVGSPLHF. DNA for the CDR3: TGTGCCAGCAGTTCCAGGGTGGGTTCACCCCTCCACTTT.